These 27 T cell receptor beta chains were sequenced from one sample in a study of technical replicates of blood from a handful of donors. Assay: immunoSEQ multiplex PCR; the TCRdb copy retains only in-frame clones and omits some. The sample consists of about 83,000 clones, around nine tenths of them appearing once. Sample: T cells isolated from PBMCs. These receptors all come from a human donor in good health.

J is TRBJ1-1 and V is TRBV6-5; 7 bases are shared with TRBD1. From germline, CDR1 is MNHEY and CDR2 SVGAGI. The CDR3 extends over 13 amino acids. The V and J ends lost 6 bases and 4 bases, in that order; junction bases with no gene match: 5. The CDR3 DNA reads TGTGCCAGCAGCCGTTACAGGGGCACTGAAGCTTTCTTT. Amino acids: CASSRYRGTEAFF.

This chain uses TRBV19 with TRBJ1-4, with D perhaps TRBD1 (6 bases). The CDR3 loop spans 14 amino acids. Germline-derived CDR1 and CDR2 are LNHDA and SQIVND (reference sequence). V was shortened by 7 bases and J by 4 bases, with 13 bases between the two germline ends. Written as DNA, the CDR3 is TGTGCCAGTATGCGGGGGCTACTTAATGAAAAACTGTTTTTT. It specifies CASMRGLLNEKLFF.

This chain uses TRBV5-1 with TRBJ2-3, with 8 bases matching TRBD1. This CDR3 spans 14 amino acids. J gave up 5 bases and V 0 bases, and 2 bases lay outside the gene matches. Looked up from germline, CDR1 is SGHRS and CDR2 is YFSETQ. CDR3 bases: TGCGCCAGCAGCTTGGGGACAGGGCTAGATACGCAGTATTTT. Translated: CASSLGTGLDTQYF.

The gene calls are TRBV5-1 and TRBJ1-2; TRBD1 is a possible D gene (5 bases). CDR1 is SGHRS and CDR2 is YFSETQ in the germline V gene. CDR3 length: 15 residues. Trimming stripped 0 bases from V and 5 bases from J, with 14 bases between. DNA of the CDR3: TGCGCCAGCAGCTTGGGCCGGGGGATAGGGTATGGCTACACCTTC. Its protein product is CASSLGRGIGYGYTF.

The chain is built from TRBV5-1 and TRBJ1-1, with 7 nucleotides matching TRBD1. Losses at the gene ends were 0 bases for V and 6 bases for J; bases not matched to a gene: 8. Germline V gene data show CDR1 as SGHRS and CDR2 as YFSETQ. CDR3 length: 15 amino acids. CDR3 DNA sequence: TGCGCCAGCAGCTTGGATGCAGGGGGACCCCCTGAAGCTTTCTTT. Amino acid sequence: CASSLDAGGPPEAFF.

The J gene is TRBJ2-3, the V gene TRBV7-3, with D possibly being TRBD2 (6 bases). The germline gives CDR1 SGHTA, CDR2 FQGTGA. The CDR3 covers 23 residues. Trimming took 1 base from V and 6 from J, leaving 38 bases between them. The DNA of the CDR3 is TGTGCCAGCAGCTTAAAACGCGGGGCATCCCAAAGCGGCGCACTAAAAGTTATGGATACGCAGTATTTT. Translation gives CASSLKRGASQSGALKVMDTQYF.

The chain employs TRBV29-1 and TRBJ2-1, with 8 bases that match TRBD1. J gave up 8 bases and V 5 bases, and 5 bases lay outside the gene matches. Germline-derived CDR1 and CDR2 are SQVTM and ANQGSEA. This CDR3 contains 12 residues. This chain's CDR3 is CSVRTGRDEQFF. In DNA, the CDR3 is TGCAGCGTTAGGACAGGGCGCGATGAGCAGTTCTTC.

This clone has a single count. This sequence joins TRBV13 and TRBJ2-3; TRBD2 is a possible D gene (6 bases). This CDR3 spans 17 amino acids. Germline CDR1 is PRHDT and CDR2 is FYEKMQ (reference sequence). The V gene lost 5 bases and the J gene lost 0 bases, with 18 bases spanning the gap. CDR3 amino acids: CASSPYAGGVSTDTQYF. CDR3 DNA: TGTGCCAGCAGCCCTTACGCGGGCGGGGTGAGCACAGATACGCAGTATTTT.

The chain couples TRBV27 to TRBJ1-2; D gene unclear. Trimming removed 2 bases at V and 7 bases at J, with 8 bases between. The germline V gene has CDR1 MNHEY and CDR2 SMNVEV (reference sequence). The CDR3 loop spans 12 amino acids. The DNA for the CDR3 is TGTGCCAGCAGTTTAGGAGGGTCTGGCTACACCTTC. Its translation is CASSLGGSGYTF.

The gene calls are TRBV7-3 and TRBJ1-2; TRBD1 matches 7 bases. V lost 0 bases, J lost 3 bases, and 4 bases stayed unmatched. The V gene's germline CDR1 is SGHTA and CDR2 FQGTGA. This CDR3 spans 15 amino acids. As DNA, the CDR3 is TGTGCCAGCAGCTTAACAGGGGGCGGGGACTATGGCTACACCTTC. This encodes CASSLTGGGDYGYTF.

V usage is TRBV7-9 and J usage is TRBJ1-2; D is perhaps TRBD1 (6 bases). There are 14 residues in the CDR3. CDR1 and CDR2 (germline): SEHNR, FQNEAQ (reference sequence). The V end lost 5 bases, the J end lost 8 bases, and 18 bases lay between the germline ends. The CDR3 loop reads CASSLSGTPLGYTF. CDR3 nucleotide sequence: TGTGCCAGCAGCCTTTCCGGGACACCGTTGGGCTACACCTTC.

The chain combines TRBV5-1 with TRBJ2-2; a weak D match, TRBD2 (5 bases). V lost 2 bases and J lost 1, with 12 bases in between. Germline V gene sequence: CDR1 SGHRS, CDR2 YFSETQ. The CDR3 runs 16 residues. Here the CDR3 DNA reads TGCGCCAGCAGCTTATTGGTCGAGGGGAACACCGGGGAGCTGTTTTTT. Protein: CASSLLVEGNTGELFF.

The chain uses TRBV4-1 and TRBJ1-5; 7 bases are shared with TRBD1. Germline CDR1 reads MGHRA; CDR2 reads YSYEKL. With V trimmed by 4 bases and J by 6 bases, 9 bases remained unmatched. This CDR3 contains 15 residues. The DNA of the CDR3 is TGCGCCAGCAGCCCAGGGGGGTTGGTCGTTCAGCCCCAGCATTTT. Translation: CASSPGGLVVQPQHF.

V usage is TRBV11-3 and J usage is TRBJ1-5; maybe TRBD1 (5 bases). Between the trimmed V and J ends, which lost 8 bases and 8 bases, there was a span of 13 bases. Germline values: CDR1 SGHNT, CDR2 YENEEA. The CDR3 is 12 residues long. The CDR3 is CASLRGLKPQHF. CDR3 nucleotides: TGTGCCAGCCTCCGGGGGTTGAAGCCCCAGCATTTT.

This chain joins TRBV10-2 and TRBJ1-1; D possibly corresponds to TRBD1 (5 bases). Trimming took off 6 bases at V and 6 bases at J, with 26 bases between the two ends. Germline assignment: CDR1 WSHSY and CDR2 SAAADI. The CDR3 has 17 residues. The CDR3 here is CASRSLSQQGLKAEAFF. Here the CDR3 DNA reads TGCGCCAGCAGGTCGCTTTCTCAGCAGGGACTCAAGGCTGAAGCTTTCTTT.

The genes are TRBV5-1 and TRBJ2-1; TRBD1 agrees at 7 bases. J was trimmed by 4 bases and V by 2 bases; bases with no gene match: 3. Germline loops: CDR1 SGHRS, CDR2 YFSETQ. CDR3 size: 14 residues. The CDR3: CASSFRDSYNEQFF. CDR3 in DNA: TGCGCCAGCAGCTTCCGGGACAGTTACAATGAGCAGTTCTTC.

The chain carries TRBV19 and TRBJ2-3, with 12 bases lining up with TRBD1. This CDR3 region has 13 residues. Germline CDR1 is LNHDA and CDR2 is SQIVND (reference sequence). The V and J ends lost 10 bases and 6 bases, in that order; junction bases with no gene match: 5. For the CDR3, the DNA is TGTGCCACTGGGGACAGGGGGCCGGATACGCAGTATTTT. Protein sequence: CATGDRGPDTQYF.

This clone was seen only once. V is TRBV5-1 and J is TRBJ1-4; D possibly corresponds to TRBD1 (5 bases). The CDR3 is 17 amino acids. Trimming cost V 0 bases and J 5 bases, with 17 bases left between them. Germline CDR1 reads SGHRS; CDR2 reads YFSETQ. CDR3 in amino acids: CASSLGPPSGANEKLFF. The CDR3 DNA reads as TGCGCCAGCAGCTTGGGACCACCTTCTGGGGCGAATGAAAAACTGTTTTTT.

This chain uses TRBV5-1 with TRBJ1-1; D gene uncertain. Germline V gene sequence: CDR1 SGHRS, CDR2 YFSETQ. CDR3 size: 15 residues. The V and J ends lost 4 bases and 5 bases respectively, with 18 bases between them. The CDR3 is CASSPSVSSGTEAFF. The CDR3 DNA reads as TGCGCCAGCAGCCCTTCGGTTAGCTCGGGGACTGAAGCTTTCTTT.

This clone appeared a few times. The rearrangement links TRBV5-4 to TRBJ1-1; D possibly corresponds to TRBD1 (5 bases). V shed 4 bases and J shed 8 bases, with 12 bases lying between them. Germline V gene data show CDR1 as SGHNT and CDR2 as YYREEE (reference sequence). CDR3 size: 12 residues. The CDR3 DNA reads TGTGCCAGCAGCCCCGGGGGGGTAGAAGCTTTCTTT. Protein product: CASSPGGVEAFF.

J is TRBJ1-2 and V is TRBV9; D might be TRBD1 (6 bases). This CDR3 contains 14 residues. The germline V gene has CDR1 SGDLS and CDR2 YYNGEE. With 4 bases removed from V and 2 bases from J, the gap between germline ends came to 12 bases. The CDR3 sequence is CASSSYRVNYGYTF. The CDR3 DNA is TGTGCCAGCAGCTCCTACAGGGTAAACTATGGCTACACCTTC.

The chain combines TRBV7-6 with TRBJ2-7; the match to TRBD1 covers 7 bases. CDR3 length: 16 residues. From germline, CDR1 is SGHVS and CDR2 FNYEAQ. V lost 0 bases and J lost 0; bases outside the gene matches: 5. The CDR3 DNA is TGTGCCAGCAGCTTAGCGAGGGGACAGAGCTCCTACGAGCAGTACTTC. This translates into CASSLARGQSSYEQYF. The full variable domain, rest sourced from reference TRBV7-6 and TRBJ2-7, is GAGVSQSPRYKVTKRGQDVALRCDPISGHVSLYWYRQALGQGPEFLTYFNYEAQQDKSGLPNDRFSAERPEGSISTLTIQRTEQRDSAMYRCASSLARGQSSYEQYFGPGTRLTVT.

The chain joins TRBV18 to TRBJ1-2; maybe TRBD1 (6 bases). Germline CDR1 and CDR2: KGHSH and LQKENI. This CDR3 has 14 residues. With 0 bases removed from V and 7 bases from J, the gap between germline ends came to 12 bases. CDR3 loop: CASSPPGGALGYTF. The CDR3 nucleotides are TGTGCCAGCTCACCACCGGGGGGGGCCCTTGGCTACACCTTC.

This chain links TRBV19 with TRBJ2-3, with TRBD1 identical over 9 bases. The length of the CDR3 is 14 residues. Germline assignment: CDR1 LNHDA and CDR2 SQIVND (reference sequence). After removal of 5 bases from V and 8 bases from J, the junction contained 8 bases not matched to a gene. CDR3: CASSSRTGVGTQYF. Written as DNA, the CDR3 is TGTGCCAGTAGTTCCCGGACAGGGGTGGGTACGCAGTATTTT. Variable domain in full (rest from reference TRBV19 and TRBJ2-3): DGGITQSPKYLFRKEGQNVTLSCEQNLNHDAMYWYRQDPGQGLRLIYYSQIVNDFQKGDIAEGYSVSREKKESFPLTVTSAQKNPTAFYLCASSSRTGVGTQYFGPGTRLTVL.

The chain combines TRBV4-2 with TRBJ2-1; possibly TRBD2 for D (6 bases). The germline V and J ends were trimmed by 0 bases and 6 bases, with 12 bases remaining between them. The CDR3 extends over 15 amino acids. From germline, CDR1 is LGHNA and CDR2 YNFKEQ. CDR3 in DNA: TGTGCCAGCAGCCAAGATGGTCGGGGGATCAATGAGCAGTTCTTC. Protein product: CASSQDGRGINEQFF.

The J gene is TRBJ1-2, the V gene TRBV28; 8 bases align to TRBD1. V shed 8 bases and J 5 bases; nucleotides not matched to a gene: 4. Per germline, CDR1 MDHEN and CDR2 SYDVKM. The CDR3 is 12 amino acids. CDR3 loop: CASRGQGYGYTF. The CDR3 DNA reads as TGTGCCAGCCGTGGACAGGGTTATGGCTACACCTTC.

The V and J genes are TRBV7-3 and TRBJ2-5; 9 bases line up with TRBD1. CDR1 SGHTA and CDR2 FQGTGA come from the germline V gene. V was clipped by 2 bases and J by 7 bases; unmatched bases: 2. CDR3 length: 13 amino acids. CDR3 nucleotide sequence: TGTGCCAGCAGCTTAGGGACAGGGAGGACCCAGTACTTC. Residues: CASSLGTGRTQYF. Variable domain in full (rest from reference TRBV7-3 and TRBJ2-5): GAGVSQTPSNKVTEKGKYVELRCDPISGHTALYWYRQSLGQGPEFLIYFQGTGAADDSGLPNDRFFAVRPEGSVSTLKIQRTERGDSAVYLCASSLGTGRTQYFGPGTRLLVL.